The 2 T cell receptor beta chains presented below share a single source sample, sequenced in a study of cytomegalovirus exposure and HLA in healthy donors (dated by TCRdb to about 2017). Library preparation was by the immunoSEQ multiplex PCR assay. The multiplex PCR relied on a mix of 60 forward primers for TCR Vbeta segments and 13 reverse primers for TCR Jbeta segments. TCRdb provides this immuneACCESS table in a form limited to in-frame rearrangements. Some clones are lacking; in checked studies, under half of them reflect an unresolved V gene, and why the rest are absent is not known. Across this sample there are 130,000 to 150,000 clones, with less than 10% seen only once. Clones ranked in the top ten supply 1.5% to 2% of the sample. The sequenced sample was PBMCs. Source of these receptors: a male donor in good health and CMV-seronegative.

Comment on this clone: This specimen includes other DNA sequences encoding the same CDR3. The V call is TRBV7-2, the J call TRBJ1-5; maybe TRBD1 (5 bases). Germline V lookup: CDR1 SGHTA, CDR2 FQGNSA. Trimming took off 3 bases at V and 3 bases at J, with 12 bases between the two ends. This CDR3 spans 15 amino acids. CDR3 amino acids: CASSFAQGLNQPQHF. In nucleotides, the CDR3 is TGTGCCAGCAGCTTTGCCCAGGGACTCAATCAGCCCCAGCATTTT.

This clone turned up a few times. The chain carries TRBV27 and TRBJ2-7; 7 nucleotides agree with TRBD1. The CDR3 has 17 residues. In germline, CDR1 is MNHEY, CDR2 SMNVEV (reference sequence). The J segment lost 3 bases and the V segment lost 3 bases, leaving 14 bases of the junction unmatched. The CDR3 protein is CASSLLPGTAIYYEQYF. Written as DNA, the CDR3 is TGTGCCAGCAGTTTGCTACCCGGGACAGCAATTTACTACGAGCAGTACTTC.